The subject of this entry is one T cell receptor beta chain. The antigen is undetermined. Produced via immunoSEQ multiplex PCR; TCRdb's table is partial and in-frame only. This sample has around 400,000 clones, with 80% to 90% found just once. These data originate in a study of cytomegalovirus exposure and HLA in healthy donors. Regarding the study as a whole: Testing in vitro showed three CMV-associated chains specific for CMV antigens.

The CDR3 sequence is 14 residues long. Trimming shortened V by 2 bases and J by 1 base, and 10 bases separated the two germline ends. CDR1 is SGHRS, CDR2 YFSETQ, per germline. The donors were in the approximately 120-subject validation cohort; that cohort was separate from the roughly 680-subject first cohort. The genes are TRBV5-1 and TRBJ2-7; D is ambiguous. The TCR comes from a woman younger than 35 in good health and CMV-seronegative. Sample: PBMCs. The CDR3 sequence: CASSFYTASYEQYF. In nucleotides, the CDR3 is TGCGCCAGCAGCTTTTATACTGCATCCTACGAGCAGTACTTC.